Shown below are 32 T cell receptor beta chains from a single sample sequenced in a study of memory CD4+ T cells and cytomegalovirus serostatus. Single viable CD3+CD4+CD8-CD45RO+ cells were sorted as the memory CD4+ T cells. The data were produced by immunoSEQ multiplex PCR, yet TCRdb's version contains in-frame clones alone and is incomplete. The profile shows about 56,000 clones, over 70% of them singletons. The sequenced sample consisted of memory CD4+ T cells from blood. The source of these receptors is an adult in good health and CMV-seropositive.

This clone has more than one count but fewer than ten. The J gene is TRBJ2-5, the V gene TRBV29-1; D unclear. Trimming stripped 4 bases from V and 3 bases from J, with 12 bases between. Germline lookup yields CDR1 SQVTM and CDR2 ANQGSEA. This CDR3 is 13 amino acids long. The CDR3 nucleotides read TGCAGCGTTGCCCCCCAACAGAAAGAGACCCAGTACTTC. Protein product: CSVAPQQKETQYF.

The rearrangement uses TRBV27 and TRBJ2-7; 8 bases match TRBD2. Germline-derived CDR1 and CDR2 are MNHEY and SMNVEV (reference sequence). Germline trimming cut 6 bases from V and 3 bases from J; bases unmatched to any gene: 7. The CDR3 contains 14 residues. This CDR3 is CASRRTSGYYEQYF. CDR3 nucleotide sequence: TGTGCCAGCAGAAGAACTAGCGGATACTACGAGCAGTACTTC.

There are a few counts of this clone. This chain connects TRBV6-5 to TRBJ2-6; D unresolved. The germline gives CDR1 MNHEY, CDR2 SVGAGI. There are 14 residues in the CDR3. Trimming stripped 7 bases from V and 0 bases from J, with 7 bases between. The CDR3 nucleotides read TGTGCCAGCAATCAAAACTCTGGGGCCAACGTCCTGACTTTC. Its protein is CASNQNSGANVLTF.

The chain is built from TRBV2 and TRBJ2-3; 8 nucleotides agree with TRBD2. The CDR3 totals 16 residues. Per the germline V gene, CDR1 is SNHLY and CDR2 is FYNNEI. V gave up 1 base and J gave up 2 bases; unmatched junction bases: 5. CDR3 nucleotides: TGTGCCAGCAGTGAAGGCGTAGCGGGGCCCACAGATACGCAGTATTTT. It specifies CASSEGVAGPTDTQYF.

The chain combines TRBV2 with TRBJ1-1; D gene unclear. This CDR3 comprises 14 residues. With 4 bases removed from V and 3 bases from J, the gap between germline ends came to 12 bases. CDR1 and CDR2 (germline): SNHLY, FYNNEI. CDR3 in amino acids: CASSVTATHTEAFF. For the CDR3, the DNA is TGTGCCAGCAGTGTGACCGCTACCCACACTGAAGCTTTCTTT.

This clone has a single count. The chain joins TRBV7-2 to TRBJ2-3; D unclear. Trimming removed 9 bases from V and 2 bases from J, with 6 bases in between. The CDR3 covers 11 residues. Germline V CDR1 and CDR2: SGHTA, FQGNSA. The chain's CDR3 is CASSNTDTQYF. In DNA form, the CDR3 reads TGTGCCAGTTCGAACACAGATACGCAGTATTTT.

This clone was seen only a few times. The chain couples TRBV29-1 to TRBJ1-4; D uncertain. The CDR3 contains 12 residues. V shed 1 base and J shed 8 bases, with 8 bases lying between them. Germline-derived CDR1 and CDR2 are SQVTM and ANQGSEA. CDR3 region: CSVEGVSEKLFF. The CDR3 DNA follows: TGCAGCGTTGAAGGGGTGTCAGAAAAACTGTTTTTT.

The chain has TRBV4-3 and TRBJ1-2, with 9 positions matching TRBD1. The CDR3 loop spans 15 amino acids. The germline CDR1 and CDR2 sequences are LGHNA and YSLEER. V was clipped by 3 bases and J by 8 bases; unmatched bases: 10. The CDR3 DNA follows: TGCGCCAGCAGCCACCGACAGGGGGAGACAGAGGGCTACACCTTC. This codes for CASSHRQGETEGYTF.

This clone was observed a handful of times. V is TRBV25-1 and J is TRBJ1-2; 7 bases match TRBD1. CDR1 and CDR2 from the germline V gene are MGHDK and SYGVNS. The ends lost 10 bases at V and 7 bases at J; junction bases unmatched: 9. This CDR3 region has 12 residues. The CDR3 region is CATEGTEGGYTF. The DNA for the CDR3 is TGTGCCACCGAAGGGACAGAGGGTGGCTACACCTTC.

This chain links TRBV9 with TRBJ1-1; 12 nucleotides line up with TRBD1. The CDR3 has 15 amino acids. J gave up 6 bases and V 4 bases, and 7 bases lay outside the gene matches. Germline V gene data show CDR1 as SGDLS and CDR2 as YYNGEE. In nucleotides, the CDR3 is TGTGCCAGCAGCTTCGGGACAGGGGGCATCTCTGAAGCTTTCTTT. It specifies CASSFGTGGISEAFF.

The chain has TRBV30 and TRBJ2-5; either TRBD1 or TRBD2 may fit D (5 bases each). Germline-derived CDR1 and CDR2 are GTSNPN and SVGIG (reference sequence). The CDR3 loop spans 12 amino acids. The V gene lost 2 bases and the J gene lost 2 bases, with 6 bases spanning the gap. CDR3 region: CAWSWGQETQYF. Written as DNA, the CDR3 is TGTGCCTGGAGTTGGGGGCAAGAGACCCAGTACTTC.

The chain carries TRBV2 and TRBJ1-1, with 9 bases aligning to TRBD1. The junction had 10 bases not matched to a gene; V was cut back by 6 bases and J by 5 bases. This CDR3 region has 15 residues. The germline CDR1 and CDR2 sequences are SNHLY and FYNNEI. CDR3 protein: CASSPRGTGLTEAFF. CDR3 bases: TGTGCCAGCAGCCCCCGAGGGACAGGGCTAACTGAAGCTTTCTTT.

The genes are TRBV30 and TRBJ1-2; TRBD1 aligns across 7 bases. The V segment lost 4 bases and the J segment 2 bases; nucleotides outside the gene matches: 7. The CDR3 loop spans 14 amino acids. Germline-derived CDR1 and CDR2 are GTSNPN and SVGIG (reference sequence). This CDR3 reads CAWKGGRGNYGYTF. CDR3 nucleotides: TGTGCCTGGAAAGGCGGCAGGGGGAACTATGGCTACACCTTC.

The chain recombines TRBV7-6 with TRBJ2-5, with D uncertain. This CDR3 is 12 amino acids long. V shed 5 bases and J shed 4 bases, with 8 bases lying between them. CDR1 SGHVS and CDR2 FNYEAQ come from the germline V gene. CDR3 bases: TGTGCCAGCAGCCACGGCGTAGAGACCCAGTACTTC. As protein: CASSHGVETQYF.

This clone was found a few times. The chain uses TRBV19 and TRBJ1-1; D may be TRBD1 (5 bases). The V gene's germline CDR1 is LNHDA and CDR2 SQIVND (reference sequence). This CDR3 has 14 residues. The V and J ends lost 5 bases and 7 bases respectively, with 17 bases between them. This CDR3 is CASSLYRGSGEAFF. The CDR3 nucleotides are TGTGCCAGTAGTTTATATAGGGGTTCCGGTGAAGCTTTCTTT.

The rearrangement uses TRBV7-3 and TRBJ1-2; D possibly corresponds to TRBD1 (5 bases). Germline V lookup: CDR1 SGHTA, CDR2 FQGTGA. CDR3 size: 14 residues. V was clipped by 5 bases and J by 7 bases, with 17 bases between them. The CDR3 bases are TGTGCCAGCAGCCCGGTATCGGGGGATGGTGGCTACACCTTC. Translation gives CASSPVSGDGGYTF.

For the CDR3, the DNA is TGTGCCAGCAGTCCCGAGGGACGGGGGACCCAGTACTTC. This codes for CASSPEGRGTQYF. This chain uses TRBV7-3 with TRBJ2-5; D is possibly TRBD1 or TRBD2 (5 bases each). Trimming pared 6 bases from V and 7 bases from J, leaving 15 bases between. Germline V lookup: CDR1 SGHTA, CDR2 FQGTGA. This CDR3 is built from 13 residues.

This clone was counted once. In nucleotides, the CDR3 is TGTGCCAGCGCAGCGGGAGGGCCAGCAGATACGCAGTATTTT. Its translation: CASAAGGPADTQYF. The gene calls are TRBV2 and TRBJ2-3, with TRBD2 matching 10 bases. Germline CDR1 SNHLY, CDR2 FYNNEI. The CDR3 extends over 14 amino acids. Trimming at V came to 8 bases and at J to 4 bases, leaving 6 bases not matched to a gene.

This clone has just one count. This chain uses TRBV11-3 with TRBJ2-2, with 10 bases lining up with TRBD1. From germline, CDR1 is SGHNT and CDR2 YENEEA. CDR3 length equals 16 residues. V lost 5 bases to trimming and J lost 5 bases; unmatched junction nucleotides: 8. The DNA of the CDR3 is TGTGCCAGCAGCAAAGGGACAGGGGTGGGGACCGGGGAGCTGTTTTTT. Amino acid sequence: CASSKGTGVGTGELFF.

Here the CDR3 reads CASSVAGESQPQHF. The CDR3 DNA reads TGTGCCAGCAGCGTAGCCGGTGAGAGTCAGCCCCAGCATTTT. The chain couples TRBV9 to TRBJ1-5, with unresolved D. Per germline, CDR1 SGDLS and CDR2 YYNGEE. V was pared by 0 bases and J by 6 bases, with 10 bases between. The CDR3 contains 14 residues.

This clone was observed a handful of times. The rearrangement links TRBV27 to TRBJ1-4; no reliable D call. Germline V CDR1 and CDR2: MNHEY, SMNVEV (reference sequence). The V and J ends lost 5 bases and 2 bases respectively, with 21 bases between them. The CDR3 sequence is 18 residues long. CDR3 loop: CASSPLGLGAVTNEKLFF. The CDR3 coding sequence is TGTGCCAGCAGTCCCTTAGGGCTCGGCGCGGTCACTAATGAAAAACTGTTTTTT.

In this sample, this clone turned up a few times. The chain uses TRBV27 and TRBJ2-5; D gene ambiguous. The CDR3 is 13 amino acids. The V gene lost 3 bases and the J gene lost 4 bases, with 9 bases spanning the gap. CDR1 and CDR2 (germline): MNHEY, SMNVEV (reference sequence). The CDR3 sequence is CASSFYLGETQYF. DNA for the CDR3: TGTGCCAGCAGTTTTTACCTCGGAGAGACCCAGTACTTC.

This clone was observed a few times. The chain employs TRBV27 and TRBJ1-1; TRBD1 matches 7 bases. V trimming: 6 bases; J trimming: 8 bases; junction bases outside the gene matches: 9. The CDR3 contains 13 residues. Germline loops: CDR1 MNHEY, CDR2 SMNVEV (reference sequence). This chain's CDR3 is CASSSRTGREAFF. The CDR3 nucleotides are TGTGCCAGCAGCTCAAGGACAGGTCGAGAAGCTTTCTTT.

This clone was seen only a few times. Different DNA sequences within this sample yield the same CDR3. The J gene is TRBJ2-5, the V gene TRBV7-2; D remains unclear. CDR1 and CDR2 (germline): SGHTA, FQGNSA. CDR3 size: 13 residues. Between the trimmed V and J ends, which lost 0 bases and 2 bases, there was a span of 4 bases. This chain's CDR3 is CASSLARQETQYF. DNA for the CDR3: TGTGCCAGCAGCTTAGCCAGACAAGAGACCCAGTACTTC.

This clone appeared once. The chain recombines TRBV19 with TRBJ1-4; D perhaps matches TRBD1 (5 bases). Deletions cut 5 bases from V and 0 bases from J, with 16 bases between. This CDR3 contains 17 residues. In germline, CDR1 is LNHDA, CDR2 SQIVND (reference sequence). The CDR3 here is CASSPLRGAATNEKLFF. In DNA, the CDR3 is TGTGCCAGTAGTCCCCTTAGAGGGGCCGCAACTAATGAAAAACTGTTTTTT.

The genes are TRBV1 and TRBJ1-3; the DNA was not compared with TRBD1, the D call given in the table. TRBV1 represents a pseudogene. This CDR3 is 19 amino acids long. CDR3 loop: CTSSQDVPGQGSFGNTIYF. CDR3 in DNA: TGCACCAGCAGCCAAGACGTTCCGGGACAGGGGTCGTTTGGAAACACCATATATTTT.

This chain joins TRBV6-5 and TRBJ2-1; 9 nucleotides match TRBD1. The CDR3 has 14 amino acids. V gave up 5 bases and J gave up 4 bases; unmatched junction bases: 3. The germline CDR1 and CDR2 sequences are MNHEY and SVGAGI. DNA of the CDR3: TGTGCCAGCAGTCGGGACAGGGATTACAATGAGCAGTTCTTC. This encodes CASSRDRDYNEQFF.

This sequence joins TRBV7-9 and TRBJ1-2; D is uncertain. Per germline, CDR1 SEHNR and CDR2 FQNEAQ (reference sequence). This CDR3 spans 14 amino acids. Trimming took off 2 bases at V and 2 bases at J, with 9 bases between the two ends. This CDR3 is CASSLSAQNYGYTF. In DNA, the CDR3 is TGTGCCAGCAGCTTATCCGCTCAGAACTATGGCTACACCTTC.

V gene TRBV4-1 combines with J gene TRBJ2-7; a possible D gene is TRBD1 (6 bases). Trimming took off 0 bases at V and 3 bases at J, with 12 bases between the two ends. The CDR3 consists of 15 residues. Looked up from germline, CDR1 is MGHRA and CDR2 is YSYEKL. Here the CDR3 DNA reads TGCGCCAGCAGCCAAGAACCGACAGGTATCTACGAGCAGTACTTC. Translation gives CASSQEPTGIYEQYF.

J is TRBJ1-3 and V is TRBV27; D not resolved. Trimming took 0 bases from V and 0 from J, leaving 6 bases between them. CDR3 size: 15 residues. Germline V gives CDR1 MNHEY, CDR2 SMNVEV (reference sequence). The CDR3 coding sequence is TGTGCCAGCAGTTTATCGGCCAACTCTGGAAACACCATATATTTT. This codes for CASSLSANSGNTIYF.

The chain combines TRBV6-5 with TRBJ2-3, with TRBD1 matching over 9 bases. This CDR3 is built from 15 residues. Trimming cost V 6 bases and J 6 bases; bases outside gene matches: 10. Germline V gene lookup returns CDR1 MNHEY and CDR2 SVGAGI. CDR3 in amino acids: CASRRRDRDYDTQYF. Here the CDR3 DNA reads TGTGCCAGCAGACGCCGGGACAGGGATTACGATACGCAGTATTTT.

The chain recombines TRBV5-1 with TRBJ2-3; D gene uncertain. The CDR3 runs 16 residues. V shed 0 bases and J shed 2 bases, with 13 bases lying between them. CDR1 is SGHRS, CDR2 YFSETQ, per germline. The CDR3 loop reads CASSLVSTGTTDTQYF. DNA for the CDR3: TGCGCCAGCAGCTTGGTTTCGACGGGTACCACAGATACGCAGTATTTT.